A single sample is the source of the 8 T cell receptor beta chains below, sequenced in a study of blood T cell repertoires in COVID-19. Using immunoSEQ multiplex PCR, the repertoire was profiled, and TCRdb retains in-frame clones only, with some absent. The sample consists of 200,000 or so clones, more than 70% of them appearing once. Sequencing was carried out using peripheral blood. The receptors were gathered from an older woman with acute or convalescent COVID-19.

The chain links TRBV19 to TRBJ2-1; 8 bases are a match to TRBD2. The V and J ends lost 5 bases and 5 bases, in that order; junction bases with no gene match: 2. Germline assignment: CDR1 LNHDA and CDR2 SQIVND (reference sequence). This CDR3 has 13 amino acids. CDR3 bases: TGTGCCAGTAGTCGGGGGGGAAACAATGAGCAGTTCTTC. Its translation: CASSRGGNNEQFF.

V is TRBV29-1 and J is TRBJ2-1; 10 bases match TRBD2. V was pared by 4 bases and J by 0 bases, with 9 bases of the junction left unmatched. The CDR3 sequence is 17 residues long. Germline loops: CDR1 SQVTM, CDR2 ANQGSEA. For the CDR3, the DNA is TGCAGCGTTGGCGTTAGCGGGGGGCAGAGCTCCTACAATGAGCAGTTCTTC. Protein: CSVGVSGGQSSYNEQFF.

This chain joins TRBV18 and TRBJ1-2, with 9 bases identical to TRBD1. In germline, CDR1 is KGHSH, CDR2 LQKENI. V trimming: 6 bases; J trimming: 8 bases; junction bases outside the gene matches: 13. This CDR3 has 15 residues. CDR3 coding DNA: TGTGCCAGCTCGCCCAACTCCGGGGACAGGGCGGGCTACACCTTC. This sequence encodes CASSPNSGDRAGYTF.

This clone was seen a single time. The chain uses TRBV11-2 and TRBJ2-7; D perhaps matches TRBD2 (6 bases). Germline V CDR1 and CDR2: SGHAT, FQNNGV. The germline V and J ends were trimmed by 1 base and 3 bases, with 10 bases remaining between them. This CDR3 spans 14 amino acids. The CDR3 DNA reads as TGTGCCAGCAGCTTAGGGTCTAGCGTCTACGAGCAGTACTTC. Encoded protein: CASSLGSSVYEQYF.

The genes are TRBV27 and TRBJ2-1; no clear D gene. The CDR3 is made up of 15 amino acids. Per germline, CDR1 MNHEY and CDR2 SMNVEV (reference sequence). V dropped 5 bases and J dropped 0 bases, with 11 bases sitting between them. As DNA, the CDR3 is TGTGCCAGCAGTCTTAACCCGAGCTCCTACAATGAGCAGTTCTTC. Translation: CASSLNPSSYNEQFF.

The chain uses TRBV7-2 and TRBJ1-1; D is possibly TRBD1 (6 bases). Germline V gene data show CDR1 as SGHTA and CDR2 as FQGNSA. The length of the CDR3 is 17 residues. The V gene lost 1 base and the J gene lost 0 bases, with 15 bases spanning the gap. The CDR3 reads CASSLGLTGQMNTEAFF. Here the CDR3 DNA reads TGTGCCAGCAGCTTAGGGCTGACAGGCCAAATGAACACTGAAGCTTTCTTT.

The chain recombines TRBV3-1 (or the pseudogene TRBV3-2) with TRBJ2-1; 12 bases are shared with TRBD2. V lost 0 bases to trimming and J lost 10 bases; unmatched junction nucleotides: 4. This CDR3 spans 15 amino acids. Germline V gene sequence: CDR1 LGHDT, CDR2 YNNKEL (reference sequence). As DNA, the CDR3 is TGTGCCAGCAGCCAAGAGCTAGCGGGGGGGCGGGAGCAGTTCTTC. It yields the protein CASSQELAGGREQFF.

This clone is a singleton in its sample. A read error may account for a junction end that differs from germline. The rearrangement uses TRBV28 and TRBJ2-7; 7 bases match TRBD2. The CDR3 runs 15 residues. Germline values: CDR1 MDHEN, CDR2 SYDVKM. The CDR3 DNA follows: TGTGTCAGCACCAAAGTTCTAGCGGACCTTCACGAGCAGTACTTC. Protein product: CVSTKVLADLHEQYF. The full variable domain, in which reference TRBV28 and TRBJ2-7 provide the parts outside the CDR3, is DVKVTQSSRYLVKRTGEKVFLECVQDMDHENMFWYRQDPGLGLRLIYFSYDVKMKEKGDIPEGYSVSREKKERFSLILESASTNQTSMYLCVSTKVLADLHEQYFGPGTRLTVT.